Listed below are T cell receptor beta chains from one sample, sequenced in a study of blood T cell repertoires in COVID-19. Libraries were prepared by immunoSEQ multiplex PCR; TCRdb keeps only in-frame clonotypes and omits some of them. Altogether roughly 320,000 clones are present, 90% being singletons, with the ten largest covering 3.9%. The specimen was PBMCs or T cells enriched from blood (not recorded which). Receptor source: a woman aged 25-40 years who had been exposed to COVID-19. CDR3s include the opening cysteine and the closing phenylalanine or tryptophan. The D gene is left open where the match is weak.

D: TRBD1; J: TRBJ1-2; V: TRBV4-3; CDR3: CASSLTPGTGGAYGYTF; DNA: TGCGCCAGCAGCCTCACACCCGGGACAGGGGGCGCCTATGGCTACACCTTC
D: TRBD1; J: TRBJ2-3; V: TRBV16; CDR3: CASSQSRNRGADTQYF; DNA: TGTGCCAGCAGCCAATCAAGGAACAGGGGCGCAGATACGCAGTATTTT
D: -; J: TRBJ2-7; V: TRBV6-5; CDR3: CASSYFRDGYEQYF; DNA: TGTGCCAGCAGTTACTTCCGGGATGGGTACGAGCAGTACTTC
D: TRBD1; J: TRBJ1-4; V: TRBV28; CDR3: CASSRDRGSTNEKLFF; DNA: TGTGCCAGCAGTAGGGACAGGGGTTCAACTAATGAAAAACTGTTTTTT
D: TRBD1; J: TRBJ2-3; V: TRBV2; CDR3: CASSAQGEDTQYF; DNA: TGTGCCAGCAGTGCACAGGGGGAGGATACGCAGTATTTT
D: TRBD2; J: TRBJ2-4; V: TRBV5-1; CDR3: CASSSGLDKAKNIQYF; DNA: TGCGCCAGCAGCTCCGGACTAGACAAAGCCAAAAACATTCAGTACTTC
D: -; J: TRBJ1-2; V: TRBV3-1/TRBV3-2; CDR3: CASSTQGGHYGYTF; DNA: TGTGCCAGCAGCACCCAGGGAGGTCACTATGGCTACACCTTC
D: TRBD1; J: TRBJ1-2; V: TRBV4-1; CDR3: CASSQGPGQVYNMNYGYTF; DNA: TGCGCCAGCAGCCAAGGACCGGGACAGGTATACAACATGAACTATGGCTACACCTTC
D: TRBD1; J: TRBJ1-2; V: TRBV10-3; CDR3: CAIRGTEAYGYTF; DNA: TGTGCCATCAGAGGGACAGAGGCCTATGGCTACACCTTC
D: TRBD2; J: TRBJ2-5; V: TRBV5-4; CDR3: CASSLQGGETQYF; DNA: TGTGCCAGCAGCTTGCAGGGAGGGGAGACCCAGTACTTC
D: -; J: TRBJ1-2; V: TRBV7-9; CDR3: CASSYTGNYGYTF; DNA: TGTGCCAGCAGCTACACAGGAAACTATGGCTACACCTTC
D: -; J: TRBJ2-7; V: TRBV20-1; CDR3: CSASYRGSSYEQYF; DNA: TGCAGTGCTAGTTATCGGGGGAGCTCCTACGAGCAGTACTTC